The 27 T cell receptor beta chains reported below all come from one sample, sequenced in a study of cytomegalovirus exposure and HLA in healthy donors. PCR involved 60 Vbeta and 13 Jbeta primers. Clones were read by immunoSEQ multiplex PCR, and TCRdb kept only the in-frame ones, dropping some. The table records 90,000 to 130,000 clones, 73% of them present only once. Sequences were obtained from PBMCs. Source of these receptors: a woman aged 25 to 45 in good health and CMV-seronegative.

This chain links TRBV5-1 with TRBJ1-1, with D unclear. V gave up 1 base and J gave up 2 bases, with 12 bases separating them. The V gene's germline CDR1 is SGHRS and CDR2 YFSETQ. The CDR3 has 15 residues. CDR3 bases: TGCGCCAGCAGCTTGAGTGTACAGAGAAACACTGAAGCTTTCTTT. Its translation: CASSLSVQRNTEAFF. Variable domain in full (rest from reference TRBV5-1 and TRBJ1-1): KAGVTQTPRYLIKTRGQQVTLSCSPISGHRSVSWYQQTPGQGLQFLFEYFSETQRNKGNFPGRFSGRQFSNSRSEMNVSTLELGDSALYLCASSLSVQRNTEAFFGQGTRLTVV.

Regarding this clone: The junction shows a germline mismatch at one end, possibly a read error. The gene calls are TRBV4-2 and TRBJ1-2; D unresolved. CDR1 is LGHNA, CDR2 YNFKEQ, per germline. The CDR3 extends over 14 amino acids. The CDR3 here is CASSQDLANYGYPF. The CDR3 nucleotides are TGTGCCAGCAGCCAAGATCTAGCGAACTATGGCTACCCCTTC.

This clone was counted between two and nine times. In nucleotides, the CDR3 is TGCGCCAGCAGCTTGGTGACAGTCATGAACACTGAAGCTTTCTTT. Translating gives CASSLVTVMNTEAFF. This chain links TRBV5-1 with TRBJ1-1; D may be TRBD1 (5 bases). CDR3 length equals 15 residues. Per germline, CDR1 SGHRS and CDR2 YFSETQ. Trimming shortened V by 0 bases and J by 0 bases, and 9 bases separated the two germline ends.

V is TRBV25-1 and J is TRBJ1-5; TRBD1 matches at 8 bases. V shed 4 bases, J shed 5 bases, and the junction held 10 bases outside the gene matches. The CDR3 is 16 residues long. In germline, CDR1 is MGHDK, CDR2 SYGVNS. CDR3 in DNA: TGTGCCAGCAGTGCCGCCGGGACAGGCGAGGATCAGCCCCAGCATTTT. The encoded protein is CASSAAGTGEDQPQHF.

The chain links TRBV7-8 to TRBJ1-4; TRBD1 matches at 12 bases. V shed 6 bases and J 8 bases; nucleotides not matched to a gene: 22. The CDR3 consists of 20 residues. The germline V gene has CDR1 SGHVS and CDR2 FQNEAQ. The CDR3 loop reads CASSLHASKPGQGAMEKLFF. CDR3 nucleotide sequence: TGTGCCAGCAGTTTACATGCAAGCAAACCGGGACAGGGGGCGATGGAAAAACTGTTTTTT.

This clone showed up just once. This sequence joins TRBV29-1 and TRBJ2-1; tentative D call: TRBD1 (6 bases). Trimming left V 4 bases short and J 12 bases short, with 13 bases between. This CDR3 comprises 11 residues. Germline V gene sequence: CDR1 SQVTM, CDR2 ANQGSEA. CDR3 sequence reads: CSVVRDTGQFF. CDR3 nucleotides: TGCAGCGTTGTCCGGGACACCGGGCAGTTCTTC.

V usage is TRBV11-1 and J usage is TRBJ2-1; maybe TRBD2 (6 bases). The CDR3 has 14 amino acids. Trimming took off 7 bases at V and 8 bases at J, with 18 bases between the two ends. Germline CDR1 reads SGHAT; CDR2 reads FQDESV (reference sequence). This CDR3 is CASTVRVGEDEQFF. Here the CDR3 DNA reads TGTGCCAGCACGGTGAGGGTTGGGGAGGATGAGCAGTTCTTC.

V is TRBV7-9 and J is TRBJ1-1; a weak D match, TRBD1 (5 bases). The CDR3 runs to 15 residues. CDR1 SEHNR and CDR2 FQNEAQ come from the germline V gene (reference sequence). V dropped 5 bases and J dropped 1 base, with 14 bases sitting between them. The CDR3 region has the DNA TGTGCCAGCAGCAAAACTTGGGGCTCGAACACTGAAGCTTTCTTT. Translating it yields CASSKTWGSNTEAFF.

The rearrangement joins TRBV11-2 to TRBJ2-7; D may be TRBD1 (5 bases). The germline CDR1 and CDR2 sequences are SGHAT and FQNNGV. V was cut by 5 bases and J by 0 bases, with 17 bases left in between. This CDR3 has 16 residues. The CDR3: CASSTQPLDSSYEQYF. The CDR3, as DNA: TGTGCCAGCAGCACACAGCCCCTAGACAGCTCCTACGAGCAGTACTTC.

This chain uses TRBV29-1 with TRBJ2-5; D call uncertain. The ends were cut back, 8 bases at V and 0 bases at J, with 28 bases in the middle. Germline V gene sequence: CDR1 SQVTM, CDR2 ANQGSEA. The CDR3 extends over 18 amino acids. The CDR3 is CSYPTRAHSRNNQETQYF. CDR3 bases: TGCAGCTATCCTACTCGCGCCCACTCGCGTAATAACCAAGAGACCCAGTACTTC.

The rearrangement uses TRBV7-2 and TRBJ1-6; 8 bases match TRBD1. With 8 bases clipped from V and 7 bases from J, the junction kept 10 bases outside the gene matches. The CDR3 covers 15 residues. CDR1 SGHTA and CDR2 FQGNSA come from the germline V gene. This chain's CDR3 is CASVGGTGGNSPLHF. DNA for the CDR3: TGTGCCAGCGTTGGAGGGACAGGCGGGAATTCACCCCTCCACTTT.

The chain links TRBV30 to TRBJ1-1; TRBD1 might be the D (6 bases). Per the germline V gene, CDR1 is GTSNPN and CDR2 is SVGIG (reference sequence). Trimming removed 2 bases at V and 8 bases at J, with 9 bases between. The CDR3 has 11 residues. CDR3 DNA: TGTGCCTGGAGTACGGACAGAGAAGCTTTCTTT. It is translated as CAWSTDREAFF.

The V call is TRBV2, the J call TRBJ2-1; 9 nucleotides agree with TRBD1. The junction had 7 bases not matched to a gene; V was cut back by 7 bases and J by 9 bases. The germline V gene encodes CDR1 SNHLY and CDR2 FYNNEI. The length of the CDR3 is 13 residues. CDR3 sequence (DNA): TGTGCCAGCATAGGGACAGGGTATGGTGAGCAGTTCTTC. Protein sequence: CASIGTGYGEQFF.

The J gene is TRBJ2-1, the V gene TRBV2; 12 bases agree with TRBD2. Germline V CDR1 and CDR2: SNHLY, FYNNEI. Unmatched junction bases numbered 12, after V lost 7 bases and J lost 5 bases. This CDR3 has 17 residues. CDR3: CASTGTSGPYQNNEQFF. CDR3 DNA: TGTGCCAGCACCGGGACTAGCGGGCCATATCAAAACAATGAGCAGTTCTTC. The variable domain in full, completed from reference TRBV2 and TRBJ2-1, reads EPEVTQTPSHQVTQMGQEVILRCVPISNHLYFYWYRQILGQKVEFLVSFYNNEISEKSEIFDDQFSVERPDGSNFTLKIRSTKLEDSAMYFCASTGTSGPYQNNEQFFGPGTRLTVL.

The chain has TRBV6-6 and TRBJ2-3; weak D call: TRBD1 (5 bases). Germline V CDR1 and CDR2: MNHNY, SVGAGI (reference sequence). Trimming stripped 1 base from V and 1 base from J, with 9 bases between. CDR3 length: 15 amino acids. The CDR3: CASSYWGSRTDTQYF. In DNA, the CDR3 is TGTGCCAGCAGTTACTGGGGCAGCCGCACAGATACGCAGTATTTT.

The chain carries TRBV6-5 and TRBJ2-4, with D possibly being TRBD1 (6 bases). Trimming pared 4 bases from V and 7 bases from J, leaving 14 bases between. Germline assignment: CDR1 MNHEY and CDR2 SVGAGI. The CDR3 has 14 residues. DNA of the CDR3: TGTGCCAGCAGTTCGACTACAGGGATCAACATTCAGTACTTC. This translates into CASSSTTGINIQYF.

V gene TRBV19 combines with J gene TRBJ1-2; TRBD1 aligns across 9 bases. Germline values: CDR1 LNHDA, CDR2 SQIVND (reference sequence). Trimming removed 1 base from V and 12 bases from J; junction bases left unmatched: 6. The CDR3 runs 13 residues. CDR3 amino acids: CASSIGGQGSDTF. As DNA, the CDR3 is TGTGCCAGTAGTATAGGGGGACAGGGCTCGGACACCTTC.

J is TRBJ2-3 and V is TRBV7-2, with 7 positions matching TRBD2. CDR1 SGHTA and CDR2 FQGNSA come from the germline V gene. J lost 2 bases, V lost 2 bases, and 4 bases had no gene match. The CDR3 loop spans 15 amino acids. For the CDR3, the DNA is TGTGCCAGCAGCTTAAGCGCGGGGGACACAGATACGCAGTATTTT. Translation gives CASSLSAGDTDTQYF.

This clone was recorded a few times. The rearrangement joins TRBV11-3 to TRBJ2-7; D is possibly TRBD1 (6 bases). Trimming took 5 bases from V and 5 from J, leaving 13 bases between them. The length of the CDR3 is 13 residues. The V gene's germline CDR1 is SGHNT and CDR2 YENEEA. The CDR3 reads CASSKQGGDEQYF. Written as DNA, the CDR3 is TGTGCCAGCAGCAAACAGGGTGGGGACGAGCAGTACTTC.

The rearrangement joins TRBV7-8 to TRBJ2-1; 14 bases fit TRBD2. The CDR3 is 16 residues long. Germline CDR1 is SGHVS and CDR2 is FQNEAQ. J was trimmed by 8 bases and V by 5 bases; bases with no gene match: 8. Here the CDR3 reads CASSARRLAGGDEQFF. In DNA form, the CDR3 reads TGTGCCAGCAGCGCACGCCGACTAGCGGGGGGGGATGAGCAGTTCTTC.

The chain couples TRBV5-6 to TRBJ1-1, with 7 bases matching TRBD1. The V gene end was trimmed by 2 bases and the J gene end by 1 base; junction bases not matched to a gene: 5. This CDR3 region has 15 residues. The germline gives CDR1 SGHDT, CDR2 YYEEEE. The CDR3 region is CASSLGGHGNTEAFF. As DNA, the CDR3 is TGTGCCAGCAGCTTAGGGGGCCATGGGAACACTGAAGCTTTCTTT.

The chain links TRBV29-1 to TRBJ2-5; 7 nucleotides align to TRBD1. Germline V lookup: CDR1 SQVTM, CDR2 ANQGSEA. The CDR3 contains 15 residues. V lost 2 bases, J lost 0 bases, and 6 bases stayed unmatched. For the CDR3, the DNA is TGCAGCGTTGAACGGCCAGGGGGTAACCAAGAGACCCAGTACTTC. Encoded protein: CSVERPGGNQETQYF.

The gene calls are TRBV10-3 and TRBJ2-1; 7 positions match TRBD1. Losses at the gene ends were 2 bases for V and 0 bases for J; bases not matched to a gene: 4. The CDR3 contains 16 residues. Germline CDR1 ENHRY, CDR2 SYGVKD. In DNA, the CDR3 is TGTGCCATCAGTGAGGAGGGGGCTAGCTCCTACAATGAGCAGTTCTTC. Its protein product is CAISEEGASSYNEQFF.

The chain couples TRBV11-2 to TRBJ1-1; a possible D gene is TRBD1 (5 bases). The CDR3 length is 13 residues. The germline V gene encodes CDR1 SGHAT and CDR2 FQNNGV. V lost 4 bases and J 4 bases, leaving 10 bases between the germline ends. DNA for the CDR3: TGTGCCAGCAGCTCACGACAGCTCACTGAAGCTTTCTTT. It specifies CASSSRQLTEAFF.

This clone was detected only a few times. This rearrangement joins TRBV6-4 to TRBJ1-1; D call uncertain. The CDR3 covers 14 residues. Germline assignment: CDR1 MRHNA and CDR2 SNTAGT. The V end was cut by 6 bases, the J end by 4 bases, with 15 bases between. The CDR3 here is CASREATVSTEAFF. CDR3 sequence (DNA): TGTGCCAGCAGAGAAGCTACGGTTAGCACTGAAGCTTTCTTT.

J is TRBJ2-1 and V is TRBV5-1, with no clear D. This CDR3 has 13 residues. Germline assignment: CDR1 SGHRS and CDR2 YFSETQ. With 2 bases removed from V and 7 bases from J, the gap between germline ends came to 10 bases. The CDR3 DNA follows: TGCGCCAGCAGCTTACCGTCTACTAATGAGCAGTTCTTC. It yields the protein CASSLPSTNEQFF.

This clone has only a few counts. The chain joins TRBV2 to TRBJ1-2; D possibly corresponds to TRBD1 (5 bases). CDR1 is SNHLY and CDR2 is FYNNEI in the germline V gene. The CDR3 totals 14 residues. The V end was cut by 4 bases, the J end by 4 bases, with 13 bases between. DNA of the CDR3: TGTGCCAGCAGTGTTCAAGGGGCCCCCTATGGCTACACCTTC. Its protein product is CASSVQGAPYGYTF.